The 15 T cell receptor beta chains reported below all come from one sample, sequenced in a study of post-analysis software for immune sequencing data (dated by TCRdb to the mid-2010s). General study outcomes and caveats: A handful of TRBV segments, including TRBV5-6, TRBV5-1 and TRBV20-1, were significantly more frequent in patients than controls.

Their recognized antigens are unknown. To prepare the library, PCR was applied. Sequencer: Illumina HiSeq 2500. Unique molecular identifiers were incorporated into TCR beta cDNA libraries to reduce PCR and sequencing biases. In TCRdb, the public reads were trimmed at Q25 with fastp and aligned with MiXCR, with productive beta chains retained. Records with the same CDR3 protein are collapsed into one entry carrying the most frequent genes and DNA. The sample yields hundreds of thousands of distinct CDR3 sequences; roughly 45% were counted once. The ten largest clones represent 9% to 13% of the sample. The sample comprised blood. Source of these receptors: a girl between 10 and 17 years old with multiple sclerosis.

This chain joins TRBV7-6 and TRBJ2-5; 10 bases are a match to TRBD2. There are 15 residues in the CDR3. V lost 3 bases to trimming and J lost 1 base; unmatched junction nucleotides: 2. Germline CDR1 SGHVS, CDR2 FNYEAQ. DNA of the CDR3: TGTGCCAGCAGCTTGGTAGCGGGAGGCCAAGAGACCCAGTACTTC. Translating gives CASSLVAGGQETQYF.

This sequence joins TRBV30 and TRBJ2-3, with 7 positions matching TRBD2. The V gene end was trimmed by 3 bases and the J gene end by 2 bases; junction bases not matched to a gene: 8. The CDR3 covers 15 residues. The germline CDR1 and CDR2 sequences are GTSNPN and SVGIG (reference sequence). The CDR3 here is CAWSSKREPTDTQYF. Here the CDR3 DNA reads TGTGCCTGGAGCTCCAAGCGGGAACCCACAGATACGCAGTATTTT.

The chain carries TRBV20-1 and TRBJ2-1; possibly TRBD2 for D (6 bases). This CDR3 contains 12 residues. Germline V CDR1 and CDR2: DFQATT, SNEGSKA (reference sequence). The ends were cut back, 5 bases at V and 5 bases at J, with 10 bases in the middle. The CDR3: CSAWIADNEQFF. CDR3 DNA sequence: TGCAGTGCTTGGATAGCGGACAATGAGCAGTTCTTC.

J is TRBJ2-1 and V is TRBV19; 14 positions match TRBD2. V lost 8 bases and J lost 8; bases outside the gene matches: 8. The CDR3 extends over 15 amino acids. Germline assignment: CDR1 LNHDA and CDR2 SQIVND (reference sequence). The CDR3 is CASSWGTSGSDEQFF. CDR3 nucleotide sequence: TGTGCCAGTTCCTGGGGGACTAGCGGGAGTGATGAGCAGTTCTTC.

This clonotype was counted many times. This chain connects TRBV10-3 to TRBJ2-5; a possible D gene is TRBD1 (6 bases). The CDR3 extends over 13 amino acids. V gave up 6 bases and J gave up 4 bases, with 12 bases separating them. Germline lookup yields CDR1 ENHRY and CDR2 SYGVKD. The CDR3 loop is CAIRAGVGETQYF. The CDR3 nucleotides read TGTGCCATCAGGGCAGGGGTAGGAGAGACCCAGTACTTC.

The chain is built from TRBV5-1 and TRBJ2-3; 7 positions agree with TRBD2. Germline CDR1 reads SGHRS; CDR2 reads YFSETQ. The CDR3 sequence is 16 residues long. After removal of 5 bases from V and 1 base from J, the junction contained 10 bases not matched to a gene. For the CDR3, the DNA is TGCGCCAGCAGTGGACGGGGAGGGCCGGGCACAGATACGCAGTATTTT. This sequence encodes CASSGRGGPGTDTQYF.

The chain uses TRBV9 and TRBJ2-3; TRBD2 is a possible D gene (5 bases). The length of the CDR3 is 11 residues. The V end was cut by 7 bases, the J end by 6 bases, with 9 bases between. CDR1 and CDR2 from the germline V gene are SGDLS and YYNGEE. CDR3 loop: CASGGGDTQYF. In DNA form, the CDR3 reads TGTGCCAGCGGCGGCGGGGATACGCAGTATTTT.

The rearrangement joins TRBV30 to TRBJ2-7; 8 bases match TRBD1. The CDR3 loop spans 14 amino acids. J lost 1 base, V lost 2 bases, and 4 bases had no gene match. The germline V gene has CDR1 GTSNPN and CDR2 SVGIG (reference sequence). CDR3 DNA: TGTGCCTGGAGTAGTTGGACAGGGTCCTACGAGCAGTACTTC. As protein: CAWSSWTGSYEQYF.

This clonotype appeared a few times. This chain joins TRBV7-2 and TRBJ1-2, with D unresolved. The CDR3 spans 15 residues. Germline loops: CDR1 SGHTA, CDR2 FQGNSA. V lost 0 bases, J lost 4 bases, and 12 bases lay in between. CDR3 amino acids: CASSLAGTETYGYTF. DNA for the CDR3: TGTGCCAGCAGCTTAGCTGGCACAGAGACCTATGGCTACACCTTC.

The genes are TRBV20-1 and TRBJ2-7; 10 nucleotides agree with TRBD2. The length of the CDR3 is 17 residues. The trim removed 5 bases at V and 3 bases at J, leaving 16 bases unmatched. Germline V lookup: CDR1 DFQATT, CDR2 SNEGSKA (reference sequence). The CDR3 is CSAPTASGTSVNYEQYF. The DNA of the CDR3 is TGCAGTGCTCCTACGGCTTCCGGGACTAGCGTAAACTACGAGCAGTACTTC.

The chain couples TRBV27 to TRBJ1-1; no definite D call. The CDR3 totals 17 residues. Trimming removed 3 bases from V and 2 bases from J, with 19 bases in between. Germline CDR1 and CDR2: MNHEY and SMNVEV (reference sequence). This CDR3 is CASSFRAPGQTNTEAFF. The DNA of the CDR3 is TGTGCCAGCAGTTTTCGGGCCCCGGGCCAGACCAACACTGAAGCTTTCTTT.

V gene TRBV27 combines with J gene TRBJ2-7; D is ambiguous. CDR1 is MNHEY, CDR2 SMNVEV, per germline (reference sequence). V shed 3 bases and J shed 0 bases, with 9 bases lying between them. The CDR3 runs to 14 residues. DNA of the CDR3: TGTGCCAGCAGTTTCGAGCTGAGCTCCTACGAGCAGTACTTC. Its protein is CASSFELSSYEQYF.

This clonotype appeared a single time. V gene TRBV20-1 combines with J gene TRBJ2-7; no clear D gene. Germline V gives CDR1 DFQATT, CDR2 SNEGSKA (reference sequence). V gave up 4 bases and J gave up 2 bases, with 6 bases separating them. The CDR3 is made up of 11 amino acids. CDR3: CSATAPYEQYF. The CDR3 DNA sequence: TGCAGTGCTACGGCCCCCTACGAGCAGTACTTC.

The table lists this clonotype with a few counts. This rearrangement joins TRBV3-1 to TRBJ2-2; tentatively, D is TRBD1 (6 bases). The CDR3 is 18 residues long. In germline, CDR1 is LGHDT, CDR2 YNNKEL (reference sequence). V shed 4 bases and J shed 2 bases, with 20 bases lying between them. The CDR3 here is CASSLLHLPGTNTGELFF. For the CDR3, the DNA is TGTGCCAGCAGCCTCCTTCATTTACCCGGGACAAACACCGGGGAGCTGTTTTTT. Full variable domain (rest looked up from reference TRBV3-1 and TRBJ2-2): DTAVSQTPKYLVTQMGNDKSIKCEQNLGHDTMYWYKQDSKKFLKIMFSYNNKELIINETVPNRFSPKSPDKAHLNLHINSLELGDSAVYFCASSLLHLPGTNTGELFFGEGSRLTVL.

The chain carries TRBV6-1 and TRBJ2-1, with D hard to call. V was clipped by 7 bases and J by 0 bases, with 13 bases between them. The CDR3 loop spans 15 amino acids. Germline lookup yields CDR1 MNHNS and CDR2 SASEGT. CDR3 residues: CASTPYLNSYNEQFF. CDR3 DNA: TGTGCCAGCACCCCCTACTTGAACTCCTACAATGAGCAGTTCTTC.